A single sample is the source of the 11 T cell receptor beta chains below, sequenced in a study of cytomegalovirus exposure and HLA in healthy donors. A multiplex PCR was run with 60 Vbeta primers and 13 Jbeta primers. Measured with immunoSEQ multiplex PCR; TCRdb has only the in-frame clones, and not every one. The table shows under 200,000 clones, with roughly 74% occurring only once. The sequenced sample consisted of PBMCs. All receptors come from a woman aged 25 to 39 in good health and CMV-seronegative.

This clone has a single count. V and J are TRBV30 and TRBJ1-2, with TRBD1 identical over 8 bases. The CDR3 contains 13 residues. V gave up 4 bases and J gave up 6 bases; unmatched junction bases: 7. Germline V lookup: CDR1 GTSNPN, CDR2 SVGIG (reference sequence). The DNA for the CDR3 is TGTGCCTGGATGCAGGGGGCGGTACATGGCTACACCTTC. Residues: CAWMQGAVHGYTF.

The chain couples TRBV6-5 to TRBJ2-1; 7 bases align to TRBD1. Per germline, CDR1 MNHEY and CDR2 SVGAGI. Losses at the gene ends were 0 bases for V and 4 bases for J; bases not matched to a gene: 0. The CDR3 runs to 14 residues. CDR3 in amino acids: CASSYSTGYNEQFF. For the CDR3, the DNA is TGTGCCAGCAGTTACTCGACAGGGTACAATGAGCAGTTCTTC.

The genes are TRBV7-2 and TRBJ2-7; D is uncertain. Germline CDR1 and CDR2: SGHTA and FQGNSA. Between the trimmed V and J ends, which lost 3 bases and 0 bases, there was a span of 12 bases. The CDR3 is 15 amino acids. DNA of the CDR3: TGTGCCAGCAGCTTTCCCGCTAAGAGCTCCTACGAGCAGTACTTC. It translates to CASSFPAKSSYEQYF.

This clone has only one observation. The chain links TRBV27 to TRBJ1-1; D is uncertain. V was trimmed by 3 bases and J by 3 bases, leaving 8 bases between them. This CDR3 has 13 residues. Per germline, CDR1 MNHEY and CDR2 SMNVEV (reference sequence). As DNA, the CDR3 is TGTGCCAGCAGTTTGTCAATTTACACTGAAGCTTTCTTT. Protein sequence: CASSLSIYTEAFF.

The chain carries TRBV7-6 and TRBJ2-5; 10 nucleotides agree with TRBD2. The CDR3 is 16 amino acids. V shed 0 bases, J shed 1 base, and the junction held 2 bases outside the gene matches. Germline assignment: CDR1 SGHVS and CDR2 FNYEAQ. Written as DNA, the CDR3 is TGTGCCAGCAGCTTAGCGGCTAGCGGGGGCCAAGAGACCCAGTACTTC. This codes for CASSLAASGGQETQYF. Filled out from reference TRBV7-6 and TRBJ2-5, the complete variable domain reads GAGVSQSPRYKVTKRGQDVALRCDPISGHVSLYWYRQALGQGPEFLTYFNYEAQQDKSGLPNDRFSAERPEGSISTLTIQRTEQRDSAMYRCASSLAASGGQETQYFGPGTRLLVL.

The V gene is TRBV20-1, the J gene TRBJ2-7; D is perhaps TRBD1 (5 bases). The CDR3 is made up of 11 amino acids. CDR1 DFQATT and CDR2 SNEGSKA come from the germline V gene (reference sequence). The V and J ends lost 7 bases and 5 bases respectively, with 12 bases between them. The chain's CDR3 is CSVRAGHEQYF. The DNA of the CDR3 is TGCAGTGTGAGAGCAGGGCACGAGCAGTACTTC.

This chain joins TRBV19 and TRBJ2-7; D is unclear. V lost 4 bases and J lost 0, with 7 bases in between. This CDR3 comprises 13 residues. Germline V lookup: CDR1 LNHDA, CDR2 SQIVND (reference sequence). CDR3 sequence reads: CASSTGSSYEQYF. Written as DNA, the CDR3 is TGTGCCAGTAGTACAGGATCCTCCTACGAGCAGTACTTC.

The chain combines TRBV7-9 with TRBJ1-4, with D unclear. The length of the CDR3 is 15 residues. Between the trimmed V and J ends, which lost 2 bases and 2 bases, there was a span of 9 bases. Germline V gene data show CDR1 as SEHNR and CDR2 as FQNEAQ (reference sequence). CDR3 residues: CASSLREVTNEKLFF. CDR3 in DNA: TGTGCCAGCAGCTTACGAGAAGTTACTAATGAAAAACTGTTTTTT.

CDR3 loop: CASSQTSGGSYNEQFF. CDR3 coding DNA: TGCGCCAGCAGCCAAACTAGCGGGGGGTCCTACAATGAGCAGTTCTTC. V and J are TRBV4-1 and TRBJ2-1, with 12 nucleotides matching TRBD2. The CDR3 runs 16 residues. Germline values: CDR1 MGHRA, CDR2 YSYEKL. V gave up 2 bases and J gave up 1 base; unmatched junction bases: 0.

This clone has just a few counts. The V and J genes are TRBV7-9 and TRBJ2-7; TRBD2 matches at 8 bases. With V trimmed by 1 base and J by 0 bases, 5 bases remained unmatched. The CDR3 covers 16 residues. CDR1 is SEHNR, CDR2 FQNEAQ, per germline (reference sequence). The CDR3 spells CASSLVGGRTSYEQYF. The CDR3 nucleotides read TGTGCCAGCAGCTTAGTGGGCGGGAGGACCTCCTACGAGCAGTACTTC.

This clone was found a few times. The CDR3 sequence is CASSLVGYRGIYEQYF. CDR3 coding DNA: TGTGCCAGCAGCTTAGTGGGGTACAGGGGGATCTACGAGCAGTACTTC. The rearrangement uses TRBV7-9 and TRBJ2-7, with 8 positions matching TRBD1. Germline CDR1 SEHNR, CDR2 FQNEAQ (reference sequence). This CDR3 contains 16 residues. The ends lost 1 base at V and 3 bases at J; junction bases unmatched: 8.